The clone carrying this T cell receptor (beta chain) was seen repeatedly, ten times or more. Its target is not known. These data come from a study of response to subunit inactivated influenza vaccine. MiXCR, applied by TCRdb to the RT-PCR reads, yields one record per CDR3 protein. The sample lists hundreds of thousands of distinct CDR3 sequences; around 8% were seen once. The J segment lost 9 bases and the V segment lost 1 base, leaving 6 bases of the junction unmatched. From germline, CDR1 is LGHNA and CDR2 YNFKEQ. The CDR3 contains 15 residues. General observations from the study: The authors suggested that few new T cells are recruited per seasonal influenza vaccination.

This receptor was obtained from a man aged 45 to 70 who received an inactivated influenza vaccine. The chain uses TRBV4-2 and TRBJ2-1, with 10 bases that match TRBD1. This sample comprised PBMCs from blood, obtained less than 30 months after vaccination. CDR3: CASSQVGTGAGEQFF. The CDR3, as DNA: TGTGCCAGCAGCCAAGTAGGGACAGGGGCTGGTGAGCAGTTCTTC.